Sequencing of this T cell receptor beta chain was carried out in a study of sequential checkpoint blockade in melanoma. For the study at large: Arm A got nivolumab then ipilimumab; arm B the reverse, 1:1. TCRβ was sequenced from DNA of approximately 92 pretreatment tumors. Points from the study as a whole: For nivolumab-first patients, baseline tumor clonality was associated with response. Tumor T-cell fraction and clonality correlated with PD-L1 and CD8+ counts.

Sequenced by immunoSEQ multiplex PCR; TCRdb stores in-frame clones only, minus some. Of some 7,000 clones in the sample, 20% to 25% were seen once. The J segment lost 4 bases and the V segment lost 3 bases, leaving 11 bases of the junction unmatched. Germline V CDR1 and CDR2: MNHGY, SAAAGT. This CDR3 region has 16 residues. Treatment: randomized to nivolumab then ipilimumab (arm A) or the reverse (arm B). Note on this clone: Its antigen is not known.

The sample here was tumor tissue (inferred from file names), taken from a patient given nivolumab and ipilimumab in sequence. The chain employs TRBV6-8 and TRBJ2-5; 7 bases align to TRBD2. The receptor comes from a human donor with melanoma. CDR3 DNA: TGTGCCAGCAGTTATCCTAGGGCGGGAGCCGGAGAGACCCAGTACTTC. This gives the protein CASSYPRAGAGETQYF.